This T cell receptor beta chain was identified during a study of blood T cell repertoires in COVID-19. About the study: T cells, B-cell-depleted T cells, or PBMCs provided the cDNA or gDNA that served as material.

Germline V gives CDR1 SNHLY, CDR2 FYNNEI. The J segment lost 7 bases and the V segment lost 4 bases, leaving 7 bases of the junction unmatched. The CDR3 length is 15 residues. While infection was still active, Seattle patients were enrolled and then followed longitudinally. Only in-frame clones appear in the TCRdb table, and some are missing; sequencing was by immunoSEQ multiplex PCR. This table has 400,000 or so clones, approximately 91% appearing once. The chain combines TRBV2 with TRBJ2-1; TRBD1 matches at 10 bases. This sequence was found in a woman in her thirties or forties with COVID-19, enrolled during active disease. Material: peripheral blood. This chain's CDR3 is CASSASGTGDNEQFF. The CDR3 region has the DNA TGTGCCAGCAGTGCGTCCGGGACAGGGGATAATGAGCAGTTCTTC.